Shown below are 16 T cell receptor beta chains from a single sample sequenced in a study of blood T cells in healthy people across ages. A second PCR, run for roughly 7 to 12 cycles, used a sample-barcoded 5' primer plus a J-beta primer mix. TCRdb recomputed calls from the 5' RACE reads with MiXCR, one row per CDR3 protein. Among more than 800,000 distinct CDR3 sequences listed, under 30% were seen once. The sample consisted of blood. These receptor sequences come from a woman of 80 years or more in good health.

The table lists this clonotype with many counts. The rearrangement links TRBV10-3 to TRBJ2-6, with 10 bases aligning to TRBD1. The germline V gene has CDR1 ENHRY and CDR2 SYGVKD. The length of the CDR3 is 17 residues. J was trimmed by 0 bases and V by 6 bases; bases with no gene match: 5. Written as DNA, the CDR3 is TGTGCCATCAGCCCGGGACAGGGGACCTCTGGGGCCAACGTCCTGACTTTC. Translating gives CAISPGQGTSGANVLTF.

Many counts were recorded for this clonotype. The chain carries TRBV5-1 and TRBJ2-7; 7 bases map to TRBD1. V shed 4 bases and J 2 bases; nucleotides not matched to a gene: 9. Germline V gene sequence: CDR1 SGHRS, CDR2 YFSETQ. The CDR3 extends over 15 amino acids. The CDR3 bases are TGCGCCAGCAGCGCACAGACAGGGATGACCTACGAGCAGTACTTC. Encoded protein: CASSAQTGMTYEQYF.

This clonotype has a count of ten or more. CDR3 DNA sequence: TGTGCCAGCAGCTCGACAGGGGTCTCCTGGTATGGCTACACCTTC. Protein: CASSSTGVSWYGYTF. V gene TRBV7-2 combines with J gene TRBJ1-2; 8 bases agree with TRBD1. CDR1 and CDR2 (germline): SGHTA, FQGNSA. This CDR3 is built from 15 residues. V dropped 4 bases and J dropped 5; count of bases not matched to a gene: 9.

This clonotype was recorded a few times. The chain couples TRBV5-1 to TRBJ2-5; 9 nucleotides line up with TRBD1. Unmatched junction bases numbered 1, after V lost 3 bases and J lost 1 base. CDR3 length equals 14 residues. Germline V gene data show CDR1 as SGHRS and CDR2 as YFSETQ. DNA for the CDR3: TGCGCCAGCAGCTGGACAGGGGTCCAAGAGACCCAGTACTTC. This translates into CASSWTGVQETQYF.

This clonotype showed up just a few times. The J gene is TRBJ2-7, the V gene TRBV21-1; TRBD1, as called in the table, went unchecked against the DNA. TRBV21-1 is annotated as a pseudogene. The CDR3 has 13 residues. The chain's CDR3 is CANRGGESYEQYF. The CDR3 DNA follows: TGTGCCAACCGGGGCGGGGAGTCCTACGAGCAGTACTTC.

DNA of the CDR3: TGCAGTGCTAGACTAGAGAATGAGCAGTTCTTC. Translated, it gives CSARLENEQFF. This chain joins TRBV20-1 and TRBJ2-1; D gene ambiguous. In germline, CDR1 is DFQATT, CDR2 SNEGSKA (reference sequence). This CDR3 is built from 11 residues. V shed 2 bases and J shed 7 bases, with 6 bases lying between them.

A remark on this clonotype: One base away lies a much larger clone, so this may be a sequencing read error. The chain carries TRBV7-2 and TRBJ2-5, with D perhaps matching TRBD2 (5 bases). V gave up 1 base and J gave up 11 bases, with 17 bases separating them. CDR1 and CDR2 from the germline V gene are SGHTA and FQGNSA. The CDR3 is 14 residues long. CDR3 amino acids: CASSLGSSSNEQYF. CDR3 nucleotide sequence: TGTGCCAGCAGCTTAGGTTCTAGCAGCAATGAGCAGTACTTC.

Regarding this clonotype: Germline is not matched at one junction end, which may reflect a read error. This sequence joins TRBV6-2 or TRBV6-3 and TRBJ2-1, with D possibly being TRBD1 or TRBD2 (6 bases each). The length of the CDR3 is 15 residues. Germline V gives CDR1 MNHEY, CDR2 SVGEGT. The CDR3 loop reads CASSYLAGDLNERFF. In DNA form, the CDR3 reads TGTGCCAGCAGTTACCTGGCAGGGGACTTGAATGAGCGGTTCTTC.

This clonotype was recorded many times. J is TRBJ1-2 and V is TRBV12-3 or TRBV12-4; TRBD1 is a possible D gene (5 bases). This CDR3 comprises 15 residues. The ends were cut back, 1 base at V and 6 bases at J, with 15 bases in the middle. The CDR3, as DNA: TGTGCCAGCAGTTTAGGCCAGGGAGGTGGAAATGGCTACACCTTC. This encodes CASSLGQGGGNGYTF.

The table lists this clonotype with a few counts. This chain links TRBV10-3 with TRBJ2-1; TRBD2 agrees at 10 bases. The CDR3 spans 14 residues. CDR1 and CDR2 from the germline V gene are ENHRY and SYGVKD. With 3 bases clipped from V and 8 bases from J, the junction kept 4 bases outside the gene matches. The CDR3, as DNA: TGTGCCATCAGTGACAGCGGGGGGGACTATGAGCAGTTCTTC. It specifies CAISDSGGDYEQFF.

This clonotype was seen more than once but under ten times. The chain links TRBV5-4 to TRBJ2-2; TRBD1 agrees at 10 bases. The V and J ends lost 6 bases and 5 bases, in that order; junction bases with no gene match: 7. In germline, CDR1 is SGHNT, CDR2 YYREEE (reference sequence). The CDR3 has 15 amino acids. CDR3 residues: CASTLGGQGTGELFF. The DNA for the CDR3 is TGTGCCAGCACCCTGGGGGGACAGGGGACCGGGGAGCTGTTTTTT.

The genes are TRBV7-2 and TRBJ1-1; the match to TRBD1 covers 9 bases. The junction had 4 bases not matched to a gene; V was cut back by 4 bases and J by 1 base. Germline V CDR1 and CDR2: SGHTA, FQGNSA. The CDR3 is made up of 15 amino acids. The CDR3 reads CASSSQGQGNTEAFF. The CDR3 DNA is TGTGCCAGCAGCTCCCAGGGACAGGGGAACACTGAAGCTTTCTTT. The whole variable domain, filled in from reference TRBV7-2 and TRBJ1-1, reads GAGVSQSPSNKVTEKGKDVELRCDPISGHTALYWYRQSLGQGLEFLIYFQGNSAPDKSGLPSDRFSAERTGGSVSTLTIQRTQQEDSAVYLCASSSQGQGNTEAFFGQGTRLTVV.

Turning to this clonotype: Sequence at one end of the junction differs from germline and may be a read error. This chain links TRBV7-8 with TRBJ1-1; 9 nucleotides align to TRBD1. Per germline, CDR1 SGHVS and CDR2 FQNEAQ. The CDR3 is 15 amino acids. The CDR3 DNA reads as TGTGCCGGCAGCCCCCTGGGACAGGGGAACACTGAAGCTTTCTTT. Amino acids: CAGSPLGQGNTEAFF. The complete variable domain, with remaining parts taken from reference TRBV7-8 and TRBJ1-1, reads GAGVSQSPRYKVAKRGQDVALRCDPISGHVSLFWYQQALGQGPEFLTYFQNEAQLDKSGLPSDRFFAERPEGSVSTLKIQRTQQEDSAVYLCAGSPLGQGNTEAFFGQGTRLTVV.

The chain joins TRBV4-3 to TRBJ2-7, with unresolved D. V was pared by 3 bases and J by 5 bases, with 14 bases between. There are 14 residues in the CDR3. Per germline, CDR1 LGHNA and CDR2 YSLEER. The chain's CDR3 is CASSQLWVVDEQYF. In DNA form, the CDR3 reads TGCGCCAGCAGCCAGCTCTGGGTGGTGGACGAGCAGTACTTC.

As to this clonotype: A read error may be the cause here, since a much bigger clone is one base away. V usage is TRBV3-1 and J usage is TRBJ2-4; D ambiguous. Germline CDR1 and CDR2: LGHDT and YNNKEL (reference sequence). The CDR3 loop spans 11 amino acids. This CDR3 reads CVSSPDFVQYF. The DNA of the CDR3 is TGTGTCAGCAGCCCTGATTTTGTCCAGTACTTC. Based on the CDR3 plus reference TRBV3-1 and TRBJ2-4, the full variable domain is DTAVSQTPKYLVTQMGNDKSIKCEQNLGHDTMYWYKQDSKKFLKIMFSYNNKELIINETVPNRFSPKSPDKAHLNLHINSLELGDSAVYFCVSSPDFVQYFGAGTRLSVL.

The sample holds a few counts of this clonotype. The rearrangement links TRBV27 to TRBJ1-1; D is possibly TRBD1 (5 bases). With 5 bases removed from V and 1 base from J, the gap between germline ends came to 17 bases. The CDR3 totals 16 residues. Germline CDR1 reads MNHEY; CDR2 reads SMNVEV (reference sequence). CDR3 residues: CASSLYRGERNTEAFF. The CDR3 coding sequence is TGTGCCAGCAGTCTATACCGGGGGGAGAGGAACACTGAAGCTTTCTTT.